This T cell receptor beta chain emerged from a study of T cells in localized non-small cell lung cancer. Clones were read by immunoSEQ multiplex PCR, and TCRdb kept only the in-frame ones, dropping some. The sample has tens of thousands of clones, 87% seen once. V was cut by 0 bases and J by 7 bases, with 13 bases left in between. The CDR3 totals 16 residues. CDR1 is MNHNY and CDR2 is SVGAGI in the germline V gene (reference sequence). This specimen consisted of peripheral blood, obtained before any cancer treatment. The receptor comes from a man between 35 and 75 years old with stage I squamous cell lung carcinoma. The chain recombines TRBV6-6 with TRBJ1-6; D unclear. CDR3 sequence reads: CASSYSYMGFNSPLHF. The CDR3 bases are TGTGCCAGCAGTTACTCGTATATGGGGTTCAATTCACCCCTCCACTTT.